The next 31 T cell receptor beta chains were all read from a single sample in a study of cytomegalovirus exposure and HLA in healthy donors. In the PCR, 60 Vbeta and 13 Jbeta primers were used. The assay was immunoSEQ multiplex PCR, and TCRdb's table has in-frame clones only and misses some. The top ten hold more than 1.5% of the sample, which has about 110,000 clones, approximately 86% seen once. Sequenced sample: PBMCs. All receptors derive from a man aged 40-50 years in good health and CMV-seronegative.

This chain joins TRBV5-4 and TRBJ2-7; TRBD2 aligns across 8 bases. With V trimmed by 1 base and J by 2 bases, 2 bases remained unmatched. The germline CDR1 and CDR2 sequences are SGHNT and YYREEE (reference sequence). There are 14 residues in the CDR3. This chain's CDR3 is CASSLRGGTYEQYF. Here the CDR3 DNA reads TGTGCCAGCAGCTTGCGCGGGGGGACCTACGAGCAGTACTTC.

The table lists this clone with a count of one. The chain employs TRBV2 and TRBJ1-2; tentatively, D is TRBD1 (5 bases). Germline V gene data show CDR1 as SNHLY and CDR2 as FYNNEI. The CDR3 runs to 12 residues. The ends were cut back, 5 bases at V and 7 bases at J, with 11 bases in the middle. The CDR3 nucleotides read TGTGCCAGCAGTCTTGGAGGGGTTGGCTACACCTTC. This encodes CASSLGGVGYTF.

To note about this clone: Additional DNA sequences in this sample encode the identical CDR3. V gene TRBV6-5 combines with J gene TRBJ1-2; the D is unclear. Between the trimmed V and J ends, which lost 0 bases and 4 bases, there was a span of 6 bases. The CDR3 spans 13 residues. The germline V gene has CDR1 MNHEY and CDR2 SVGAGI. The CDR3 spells CASSYSTGYGYTF. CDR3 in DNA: TGTGCCAGCAGTTACTCGACGGGCTATGGCTACACCTTC.

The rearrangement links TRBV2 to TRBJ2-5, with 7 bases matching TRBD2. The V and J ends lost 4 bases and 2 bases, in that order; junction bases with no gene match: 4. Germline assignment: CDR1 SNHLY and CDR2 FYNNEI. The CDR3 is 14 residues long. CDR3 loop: CASSGMRGQETQYF. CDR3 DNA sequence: TGTGCCAGCAGTGGCATGCGGGGGCAAGAGACCCAGTACTTC. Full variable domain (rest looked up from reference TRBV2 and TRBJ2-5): EPEVTQTPSHQVTQMGQEVILRCVPISNHLYFYWYRQILGQKVEFLVSFYNNEISEKSEIFDDQFSVERPDGSNFTLKIRSTKLEDSAMYFCASSGMRGQETQYFGPGTRLLVL.

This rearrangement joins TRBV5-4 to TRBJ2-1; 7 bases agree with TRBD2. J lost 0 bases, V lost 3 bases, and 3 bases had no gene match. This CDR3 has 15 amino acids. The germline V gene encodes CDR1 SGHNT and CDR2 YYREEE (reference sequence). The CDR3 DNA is TGTGCCAGCAGCTGGGGGGGGAGCTCCTACAATGAGCAGTTCTTC. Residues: CASSWGGSSYNEQFF.

CDR3 bases: TGTGCCAGCAGTGAAGAGGGGTTGAACACCGGGGAGCTGTTTTTT. As protein: CASSEEGLNTGELFF. V usage is TRBV6-1 and J usage is TRBJ2-2; tentatively, D is TRBD1 (5 bases). Germline assignment: CDR1 MNHNS and CDR2 SASEGT. The V end lost 1 base, the J end lost 1 base, and 7 bases lay between the germline ends. The CDR3 is 15 amino acids.

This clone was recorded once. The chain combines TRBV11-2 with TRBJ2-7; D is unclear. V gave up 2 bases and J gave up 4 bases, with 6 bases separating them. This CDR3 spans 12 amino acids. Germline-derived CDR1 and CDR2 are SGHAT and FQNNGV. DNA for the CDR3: TGTGCCAGCAGCTTACTGTTTTACGAGCAGTACTTC. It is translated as CASSLLFYEQYF.

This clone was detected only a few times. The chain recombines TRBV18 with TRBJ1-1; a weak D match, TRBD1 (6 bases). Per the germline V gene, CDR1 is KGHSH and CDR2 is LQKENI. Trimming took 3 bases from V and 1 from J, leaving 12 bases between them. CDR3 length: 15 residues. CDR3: CASSPQDSENTEAFF. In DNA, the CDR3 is TGTGCCAGCTCACCTCAGGACAGTGAGAACACTGAAGCTTTCTTT.

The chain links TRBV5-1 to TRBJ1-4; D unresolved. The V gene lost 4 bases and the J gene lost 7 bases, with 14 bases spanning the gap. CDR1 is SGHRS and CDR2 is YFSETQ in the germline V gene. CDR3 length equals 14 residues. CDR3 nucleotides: TGCGCCAGCAGCCCCAGCCTGGCTAGTGAAAAACTGTTTTTT. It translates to CASSPSLASEKLFF. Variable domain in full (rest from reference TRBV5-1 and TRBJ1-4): KAGVTQTPRYLIKTRGQQVTLSCSPISGHRSVSWYQQTPGQGLQFLFEYFSETQRNKGNFPGRFSGRQFSNSRSEMNVSTLELGDSALYLCASSPSLASEKLFFGSGTQLSVL.

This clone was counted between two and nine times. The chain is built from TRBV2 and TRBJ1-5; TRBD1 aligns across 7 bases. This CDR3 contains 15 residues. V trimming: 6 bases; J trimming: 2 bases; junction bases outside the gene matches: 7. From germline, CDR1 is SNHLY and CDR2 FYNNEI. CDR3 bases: TGTGCCAGCAGAGGGGACAGTGGAGGCAATCAGCCCCAGCATTTT. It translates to CASRGDSGGNQPQHF.

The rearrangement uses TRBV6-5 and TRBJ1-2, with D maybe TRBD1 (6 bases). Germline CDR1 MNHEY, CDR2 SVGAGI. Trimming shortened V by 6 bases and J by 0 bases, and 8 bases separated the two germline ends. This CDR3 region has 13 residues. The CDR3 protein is CASRTGANYGYTF. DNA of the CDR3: TGTGCCAGCAGGACAGGAGCTAACTATGGCTACACCTTC.

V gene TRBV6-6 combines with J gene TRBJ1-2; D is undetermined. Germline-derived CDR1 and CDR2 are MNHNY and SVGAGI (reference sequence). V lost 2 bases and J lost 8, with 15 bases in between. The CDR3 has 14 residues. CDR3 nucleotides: TGTGCCAGCAGTTACGCCGGGGTAAATAGAGGCTACACCTTC. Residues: CASSYAGVNRGYTF.

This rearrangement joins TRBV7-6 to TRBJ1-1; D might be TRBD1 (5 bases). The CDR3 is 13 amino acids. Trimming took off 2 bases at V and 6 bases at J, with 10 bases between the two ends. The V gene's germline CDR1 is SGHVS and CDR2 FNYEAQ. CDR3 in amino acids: CASSLPTGPEAFF. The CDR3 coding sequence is TGTGCCAGCAGCTTACCCACAGGTCCTGAAGCTTTCTTT.

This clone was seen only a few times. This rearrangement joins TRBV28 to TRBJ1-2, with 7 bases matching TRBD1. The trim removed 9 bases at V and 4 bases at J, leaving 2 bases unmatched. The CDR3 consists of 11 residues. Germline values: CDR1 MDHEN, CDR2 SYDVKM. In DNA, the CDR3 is TGTGCCAGGGGACAGTCCTATGGCTACACCTTC. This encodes CARGQSYGYTF.

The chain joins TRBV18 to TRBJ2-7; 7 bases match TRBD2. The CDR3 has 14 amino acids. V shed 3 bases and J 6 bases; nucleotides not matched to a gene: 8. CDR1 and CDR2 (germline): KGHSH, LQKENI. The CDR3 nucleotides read TGTGCCAGCTCACCTCCGGGAGGAGACCGCGAGCAGTACTTC. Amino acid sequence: CASSPPGGDREQYF.

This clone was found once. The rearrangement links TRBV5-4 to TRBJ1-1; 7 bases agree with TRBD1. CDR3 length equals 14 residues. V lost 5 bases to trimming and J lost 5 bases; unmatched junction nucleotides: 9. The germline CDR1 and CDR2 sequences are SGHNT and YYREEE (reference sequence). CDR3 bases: TGTGCCAGCAGTTCCGACAGGGCGTCAACTGAAGCTTTCTTT. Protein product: CASSSDRASTEAFF.

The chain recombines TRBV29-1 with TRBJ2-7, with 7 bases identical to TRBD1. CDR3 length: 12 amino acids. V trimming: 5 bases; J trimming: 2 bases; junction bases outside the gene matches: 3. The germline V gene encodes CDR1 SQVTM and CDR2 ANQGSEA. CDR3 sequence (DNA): TGCAGCGTTAGACAGGGCCCCTACGAGCAGTACTTC. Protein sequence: CSVRQGPYEQYF.

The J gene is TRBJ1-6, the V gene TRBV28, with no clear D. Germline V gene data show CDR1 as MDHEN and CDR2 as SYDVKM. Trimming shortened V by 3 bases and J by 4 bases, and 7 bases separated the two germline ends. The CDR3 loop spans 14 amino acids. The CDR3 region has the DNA TGTGCCAGCAGTTTCTCCGGGTATAATTCACCCCTCCACTTT. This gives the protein CASSFSGYNSPLHF.

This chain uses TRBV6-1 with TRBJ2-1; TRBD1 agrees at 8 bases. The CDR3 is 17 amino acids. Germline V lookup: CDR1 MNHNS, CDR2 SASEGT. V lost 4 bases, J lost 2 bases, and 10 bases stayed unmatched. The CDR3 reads CASSVKDRGRTYNEQFF. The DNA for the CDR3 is TGTGCCAGCAGTGTCAAAGACAGGGGTAGAACCTACAATGAGCAGTTCTTC.

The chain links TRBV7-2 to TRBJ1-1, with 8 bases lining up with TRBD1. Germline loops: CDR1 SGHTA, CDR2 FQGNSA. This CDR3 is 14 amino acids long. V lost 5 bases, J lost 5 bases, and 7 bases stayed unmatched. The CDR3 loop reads CASSAGQGNTEAFF. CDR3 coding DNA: TGTGCCAGCAGCGCCGGACAGGGTAATACTGAAGCTTTCTTT.

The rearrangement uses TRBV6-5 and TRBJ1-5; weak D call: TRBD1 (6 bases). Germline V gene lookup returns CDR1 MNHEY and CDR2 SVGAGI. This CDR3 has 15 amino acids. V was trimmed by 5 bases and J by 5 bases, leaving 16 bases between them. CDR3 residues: CASSNMTGEYQPQHF. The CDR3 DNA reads TGTGCCAGCAGTAACATGACAGGTGAATATCAGCCCCAGCATTTT.

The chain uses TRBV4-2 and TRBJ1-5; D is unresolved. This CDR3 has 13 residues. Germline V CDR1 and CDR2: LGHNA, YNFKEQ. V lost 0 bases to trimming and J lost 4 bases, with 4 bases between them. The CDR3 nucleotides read TGTGCCAGCAGCCAAGAATCGAATCAGCCCCAGCATTTT. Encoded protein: CASSQESNQPQHF.

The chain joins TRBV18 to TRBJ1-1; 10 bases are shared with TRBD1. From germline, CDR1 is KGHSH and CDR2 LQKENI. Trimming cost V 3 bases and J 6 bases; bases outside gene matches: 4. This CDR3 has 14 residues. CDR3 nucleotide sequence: TGTGCCAGCTCACCGGGACAGGGGCCCTCTGAAGCTTTCTTT. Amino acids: CASSPGQGPSEAFF.

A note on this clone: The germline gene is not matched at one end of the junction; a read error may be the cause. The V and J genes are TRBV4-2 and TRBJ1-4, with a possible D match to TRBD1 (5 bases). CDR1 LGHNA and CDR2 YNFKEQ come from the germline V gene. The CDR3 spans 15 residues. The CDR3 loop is CASTQFGGMGEKLFF. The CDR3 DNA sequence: TGTGCCAGCACCCAATTTGGGGGGATGGGTGAAAAACTGTTTTTT.

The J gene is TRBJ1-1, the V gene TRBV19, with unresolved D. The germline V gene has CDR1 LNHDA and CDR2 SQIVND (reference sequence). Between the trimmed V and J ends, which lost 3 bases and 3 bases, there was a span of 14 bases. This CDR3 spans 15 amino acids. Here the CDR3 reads CASSILRQRDTEAFF. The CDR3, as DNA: TGTGCCAGTAGTATCCTACGGCAGAGGGACACTGAAGCTTTCTTT.

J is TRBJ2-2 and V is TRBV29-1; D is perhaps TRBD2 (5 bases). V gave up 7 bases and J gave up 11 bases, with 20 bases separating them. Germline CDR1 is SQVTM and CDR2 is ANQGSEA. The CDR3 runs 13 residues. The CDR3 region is CSALLTRIGELFF. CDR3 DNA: TGCAGCGCTCTCCTAACTAGGATCGGAGAGCTGTTTTTT.

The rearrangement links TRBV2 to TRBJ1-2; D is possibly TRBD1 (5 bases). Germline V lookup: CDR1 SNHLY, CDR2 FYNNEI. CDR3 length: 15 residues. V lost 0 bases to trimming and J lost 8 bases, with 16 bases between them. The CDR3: CASSEALGGLGGYTF. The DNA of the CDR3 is TGTGCCAGCAGTGAAGCGCTTGGGGGGTTAGGAGGCTACACCTTC. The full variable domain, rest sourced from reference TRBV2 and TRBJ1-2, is EPEVTQTPSHQVTQMGQEVILRCVPISNHLYFYWYRQILGQKVEFLVSFYNNEISEKSEIFDDQFSVERPDGSNFTLKIRSTKLEDSAMYFCASSEALGGLGGYTFGSGTRLTVV.

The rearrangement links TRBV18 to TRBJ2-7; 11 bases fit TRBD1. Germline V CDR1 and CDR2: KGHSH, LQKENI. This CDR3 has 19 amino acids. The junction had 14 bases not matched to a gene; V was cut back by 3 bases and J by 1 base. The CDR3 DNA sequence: TGTGCCAGCTCACCGTCGCGGGGGGCCGGGACAGGGGGGTCCTACGAGCAGTACTTC. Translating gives CASSPSRGAGTGGSYEQYF.

For the CDR3, the DNA is TGTGCCAGCAGTCGGACTAGGACCTACGGGGAGCAGTACTTC. Encoded protein: CASSRTRTYGEQYF. The J gene is TRBJ2-7, the V gene TRBV2, with 7 positions matching TRBD2. The CDR3 is made up of 14 amino acids. The V and J ends lost 5 bases and 7 bases, in that order; junction bases with no gene match: 11. Germline CDR1 and CDR2: SNHLY and FYNNEI.

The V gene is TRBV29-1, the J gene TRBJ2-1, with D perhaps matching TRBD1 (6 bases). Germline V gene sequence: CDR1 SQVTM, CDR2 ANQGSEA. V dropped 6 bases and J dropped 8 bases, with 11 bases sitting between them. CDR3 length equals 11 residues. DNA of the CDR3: TGCAGCGTCCGGACAGTGTATGAGCAGTTCTTC. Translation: CSVRTVYEQFF.

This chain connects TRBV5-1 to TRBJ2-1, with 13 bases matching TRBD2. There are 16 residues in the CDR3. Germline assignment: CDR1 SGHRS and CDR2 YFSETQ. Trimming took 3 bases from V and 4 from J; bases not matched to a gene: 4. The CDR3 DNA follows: TGCGCCAGCAGCTCGGGACTAGCGGGGTTGTACAATGAGCAGTTCTTC. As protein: CASSSGLAGLYNEQFF.